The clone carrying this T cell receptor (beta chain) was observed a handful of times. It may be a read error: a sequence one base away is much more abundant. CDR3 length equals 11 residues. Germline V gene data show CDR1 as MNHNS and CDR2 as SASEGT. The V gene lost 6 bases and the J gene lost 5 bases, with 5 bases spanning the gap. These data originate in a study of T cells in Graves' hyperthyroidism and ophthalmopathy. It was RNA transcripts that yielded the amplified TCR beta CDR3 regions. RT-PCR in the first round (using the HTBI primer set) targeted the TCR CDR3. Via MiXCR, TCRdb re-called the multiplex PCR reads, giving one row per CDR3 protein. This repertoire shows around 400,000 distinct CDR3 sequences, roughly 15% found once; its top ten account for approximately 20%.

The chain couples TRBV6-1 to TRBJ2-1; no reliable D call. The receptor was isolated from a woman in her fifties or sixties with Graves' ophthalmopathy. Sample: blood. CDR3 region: CASRTDNEQFF. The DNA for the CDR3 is TGTGCCAGCAGAACGGACAATGAGCAGTTCTTC.